The T cell receptor beta chain under discussion was sequenced for a study of early T cells in non-severe SARS-CoV-2 infection. The CDR3 is 16 amino acids. Trimming took off 1 base at V and 7 bases at J, with 19 bases between the two ends. In germline, CDR1 is SQVTM, CDR2 ANQGSEA. This clonotype was counted at least ten times. Its target is unknown. Whole-study results and caveats: Lookups in VDJdb leaned toward anti-spike CD8 responses and missed private and CD4 specificities.

Individual cDNA molecules received unique molecular identifiers. TCRdb processed the 5' RACE reads anew with MiXCR; each CDR3 protein has one entry. The profile shows tens of thousands of distinct CDR3 sequences, approximately 6.9% of them singletons. V and J are TRBV29-1 and TRBJ2-2; D may correspond to TRBD1 or TRBD2 (5 bases each). The material sequenced was whole blood. This TCR came from an adult who was a healthcare worker with PCR-confirmed SARS-CoV-2 infection or an uninfected control (not recorded which). The CDR3 sequence is CSVEVRGERVDGELFF. The CDR3 region has the DNA TGCAGCGTTGAAGTAAGAGGGGAAAGAGTTGACGGGGAGCTGTTTTTT.